The sequence of this T cell receptor beta chain was determined in a study of a mutant IDH1 vaccine in newly diagnosed glioma. Study-level background: Treated patients had a mean age of approximately 41 years and a sex split that was roughly 60% male and 37.5% female. Patients had received radiotherapy, temozolomide, or both previously, most receiving both.

Time point in this sample: baseline, week 1 (first vaccination visit). Treatment here: pre-vaccination baseline after standard-of-care therapy. Profiled with immunoSEQ multiplex PCR; TCRdb holds only in-frame clones, not every one. This table holds around 60,000 clones, more than 85% found once. A single count supports this clone. Antigen specificity is unknown. The junction does not match germline at one end; this may be a read error. Germline V CDR1 and CDR2: SGHRS, YFSETQ. CDR3 length: 13 residues. Points from the study as a whole: Immune responses arising from the vaccine appeared in approximately 93% of patients. Any relationship between pseudoprogression and changes in top peripheral T cell clonotypes seemed absent.

The chain joins TRBV5-1 to TRBJ1-1; TRBD1 might be the D (5 bases). The TCR sequence derives from a man in his fifties with glioma. This specimen was PBMCs, taken from a glioma patient treated with radiotherapy, temozolomide or both. The CDR3 loop is CASSLGQPTEGLF. The CDR3 DNA follows: TGCGCCAGCAGCTTGGGACAGCCAACGGAAGGTCTCTTT.